This T cell receptor beta chain was recorded in a study of T cell responses to AZD1222 COVID-19 vaccine (dated by TCRdb to the early 2020s). In terms of the full investigation: A total of just over 230 trial participants underwent TCR sequencing, of whom some 200 had received two doses of AZD1222 and 26 had received two doses of the MenACWY control vaccine. Trial participants were enrolled into age subgroups of 18-55, 56-69 and 70-plus years, which contained roughly 150, 30 and 60 TCR-sequenced participants, respectively.

The germline V gene encodes CDR1 WSHSY and CDR2 SAAADI. From its cysteine to its phenylalanine, the CDR3 spans 13 amino acids. Just CDR3 DNA is preserved here, 39 bases in frame from base 1. Cut back by 0 bases and 3 bases, the V and J ends lie 5 bases apart. This sample's time point label indicates: about 28 days (+/-7) after the second vaccine dose. AZD1222 recipients whose second dose came at about 4 weeks and those whose second dose came at about 12 weeks were combined into one group, since spike-specific TCR depth and breadth did not differ between the two schedules. Vaccinee samples were obtained from the UK trials COV001 and COV002, which included a single-blind randomized controlled phase 2/3 trial of AZD1222 (ChAdOx1 nCoV-19) in healthy adults. For TCRbeta chain sequencing, PBMC samples were collected from trial participants at day 0 and at day 28 after the second dose. As concerns this clone: No cognate antigen has been identified for it. Base qualities are missing; no much larger clone stands one base away.

Broad study findings and their caveats: Most participants were white British and females outnumbered males, and the authors suggested that clonal diversity may have been underestimated. In the small 56-69-year group, the increase in depth fell short of significance, most likely because of low power. Epitopes outside the regions mutated in the B.1.351 and B.1.1.7 variants were reportedly recognized by nearly half of the unique spike-specific TCRs. Conclusions about previously exposed vaccinees were limited because only six AZD1222 recipients were SARS-CoV-2 seropositive at baseline. After two AZD1222 doses, both the breadth and the depth of spike-specific TCRs were significantly higher than at day 0 and than in MenACWY recipients. Because no day 14 peak-response samples were available, repertoires were characterized only after the peak T cell response. The whole spike protein was spanned by vaccine-associated CD4 TCRs, and dominant responses were seen in regions 160-218 and 743-854.

The CDR3 regions of human TCRbeta chains were analyzed by immunosequencing. In the original analysis: TCRs in the repertoires were matched against a reference library of SARS-CoV-2-specific TCRs that had been generated with the MIRA antigen-specificity platform. Breadth meant the fraction of unique TCRs that were SARS-CoV-2-associated, whereas depth meant the fraction of total T cells that were SARS-CoV-2-associated. Using the MIRA data, each spike-specific TCR was assigned both to the spike region to which the TCR was reactive and to a CD4 or CD8 class. Log10-transformed breadth and depth values were compared by one-way ANOVA with Sidak's multiple comparisons tests. The clones in this table, taken by TCRdb from immuneACCESS, are in-frame only. Not every clone is retained; where verified, under half of the shortfall comes from an unresolved V gene, and the cause of the rest is unknown. That table is the source of V, J and clone size, and D and trimming were worked out from the DNA. This sample lists around 140,000 clones; approximately 89% were detected once. The ten largest clones represent under 2% of the sample.

This sequence originates from an adult who received the AZD1222 COVID-19 vaccine. The receptor chain draws on TRBV10-2 and TRBJ1-2, with the D gene too uncertain to name. The starting material was peripheral blood, obtained 28 days after the second AZD1222 dose. This receptor has the CDR3 CASSESTDYGYTF. At the DNA level, the sequence is TGCGCCAGCAGTGAGTCGACGGACTATGGCTACACCTTC.